This T cell receptor beta chain was identified in a study of human T cells and chemical hapten exposure. Study findings and constraints: Patch test score rose with PT1 expanded TCR count, significant at thresholds 8, 16 and 32, not 4.

In TCRdb, the RACE reads were re-called with MiXCR into one record per CDR3 protein. The data show around 330,000 distinct CDR3 sequences, over 5% seen once. In this sample, this clonotype turned up many times. Its target is unknown. This CDR3 region has 17 residues. The trim removed 5 bases at V and 4 bases at J, leaving 8 bases unmatched. In germline, CDR1 is KGHDR, CDR2 SFDVKD. As for time point: pre-sensitization, week 0. Treatment meaning: therapeutic diphenylcyclopropenone sensitization with weekly scalp DPC. At every patch-test visit, blood was drawn before the patch test was applied. This sequence originates from a woman in her late teens or twenties with alopecia areata. Some clones in this sample may be carry-over from other donors' samples. V and J are TRBV24-1 and TRBJ2-1, with 12 positions matching TRBD2. The specimen was whole blood, collected in connection with sensitization to the hapten diphenylcyclopropenone (DPC). CDR3 in amino acids: CATSVMTSGGHYNEQFF. The CDR3 nucleotides read TGTGCCACCAGTGTCATGACTAGCGGGGGCCATTACAATGAGCAGTTCTTC.